The 15 T cell receptor beta chains below were found in one sample sequenced in a study of T-cell reconstitution after alpha-beta-depleted transplantation in children. Using unique molecular identifiers, the investigators prepared the TCRbeta library. TCRdb independently ran MiXCR on the PCR reads; one entry per CDR3 protein. The sample holds 350,000 to 400,000 distinct CDR3 sequences; roughly 21% are singletons and the top ten take 3.5% to 4%. Sequences were derived from PBMCs from the stem cell graft donor, sampled from the stem cell graft. The receptors stem from a human donor who donated a stem cell graft to a child with acute myeloid leukemia.

In its sample, this clonotype was seen a few times. This chain uses TRBV27 with TRBJ2-1; TRBD2 aligns across 12 bases. V was pared by 6 bases and J by 5 bases, with 8 bases of the junction left unmatched. The CDR3 is made up of 16 amino acids. Germline-derived CDR1 and CDR2 are MNHEY and SMNVEV (reference sequence). DNA of the CDR3: TGTGCCAGCAGCCCCGGGACTAGCGGGCCTCACAATGAGCAGTTCTTC. Protein product: CASSPGTSGPHNEQFF.

The V and J genes are TRBV9 and TRBJ2-3; D gene unclear. Germline CDR1 and CDR2: SGDLS and YYNGEE. The CDR3 runs to 15 residues. Trimming shortened V by 0 bases and J by 2 bases, and 10 bases separated the two germline ends. CDR3 in amino acids: CASSVVPKATDTQYF. The CDR3 coding sequence is TGTGCCAGCAGCGTAGTCCCGAAAGCCACAGATACGCAGTATTTT.

The chain recombines TRBV12-3 or TRBV12-4 with TRBJ1-2; D gene ambiguous. The length of the CDR3 is 15 residues. With 1 base removed from V and 8 bases from J, the gap between germline ends came to 17 bases. The CDR3 nucleotides read TGTGCCAGCAGTTTAGGTCGGAGACTCCCCGGGGGCTACACCTTC. Translating gives CASSLGRRLPGGYTF.

The table lists this clonotype with many counts. This chain connects TRBV20-1 to TRBJ2-3; D unresolved. CDR1 is DFQATT and CDR2 is SNEGSKA in the germline V gene (reference sequence). Trimming cost V 7 bases and J 3 bases, with 17 bases left between them. This CDR3 is 14 amino acids long. This CDR3 is CSGGLGVGTDTQYF. CDR3 sequence (DNA): TGCAGTGGAGGCCTCGGTGTCGGAACAGATACGCAGTATTTT.

V usage is TRBV7-2 and J usage is TRBJ2-7; possibly TRBD2 for D (7 bases). The germline V gene encodes CDR1 SGHTA and CDR2 FQGNSA. Trimming cost V 4 bases and J 2 bases, with 15 bases left between them. The CDR3 is made up of 15 amino acids. CDR3 protein: CASSYRAGVAYEQYF. The CDR3 nucleotides read TGTGCCAGCAGCTACAGGGCGGGAGTTGCCTACGAGCAGTACTTC.

This clonotype was recorded many times. The CDR3 nucleotides are TGTGCCAGCAGTGGTCCGACAGGGGGAGAGACCCAGTACTTC. This codes for CASSGPTGGETQYF. The rearrangement joins TRBV6-4 to TRBJ2-5; 9 bases line up with TRBD1. After removal of 4 bases from V and 4 bases from J, the junction contained 4 bases not matched to a gene. The CDR3 has 14 residues. The germline V gene encodes CDR1 MRHNA and CDR2 SNTAGT.

The V gene is TRBV20-1, the J gene TRBJ2-7; maybe TRBD2 (6 bases). CDR1 and CDR2 (germline): DFQATT, SNEGSKA (reference sequence). The CDR3 covers 14 residues. Between the trimmed V and J ends, which lost 6 bases and 7 bases, there was a span of 22 bases. As DNA, the CDR3 is TGCAGTGCCCAACCGGACTGGAGGGCCGGTGAGCAGTACTTC. Translating gives CSAQPDWRAGEQYF.

This clonotype was detected many times. This chain uses TRBV12-3 or TRBV12-4 with TRBJ2-5; 10 nucleotides align to TRBD1. The length of the CDR3 is 15 residues. V dropped 6 bases and J dropped 6; count of bases not matched to a gene: 10. DNA of the CDR3: TGTGCCAGCAGCCGTCTGACAGGGGGCGTGAAGACCCAGTACTTC. Amino acids: CASSRLTGGVKTQYF.

This clonotype occurred a few times. The chain links TRBV12-3 or TRBV12-4 to TRBJ2-7; TRBD2 agrees at 9 bases. The ends lost 6 bases at V and 4 bases at J; junction bases unmatched: 13. The CDR3 is 16 residues long. The CDR3 DNA reads as TGTGCCAGCAGACTCTCGGGGGCTAGCGGGAATTACGAGCAGTACTTC. It encodes CASRLSGASGNYEQYF.

This clonotype was observed a few times. This rearrangement joins TRBV2 to TRBJ2-1, with D hard to call. The germline V gene has CDR1 SNHLY and CDR2 FYNNEI. V lost 7 bases to trimming and J lost 5 bases, with 12 bases between them. The CDR3 is 13 residues long. CDR3 sequence: CASNPSPDNEQFF. In nucleotides, the CDR3 is TGTGCCAGCAATCCTAGTCCTGACAATGAGCAGTTCTTC. Looking up the rest from reference TRBV2 and TRBJ2-1 gives the full variable domain: EPEVTQTPSHQVTQMGQEVILRCVPISNHLYFYWYRQILGQKVEFLVSFYNNEISEKSEIFDDQFSVERPDGSNFTLKIRSTKLEDSAMYFCASNPSPDNEQFFGPGTRLTVL.

This clonotype was picked up a small number of times. The chain uses TRBV24-1 and TRBJ2-3; a weak D match, TRBD1 (7 bases). The CDR3 contains 16 residues. Trimming left V 5 bases short and J 2 bases short, with 16 bases between. The germline V gene has CDR1 KGHDR and CDR2 SFDVKD. DNA of the CDR3: TGTGCCACCAGTGGGACCAGGGGGGTCAACACAGATACGCAGTATTTT. As protein: CATSGTRGVNTDTQYF.

This clonotype has more than one count but fewer than ten. V usage is TRBV6-1 and J usage is TRBJ2-1; D ambiguous. This CDR3 comprises 13 residues. Germline V gene data show CDR1 as MNHNS and CDR2 as SASEGT. V was trimmed by 5 bases and J by 4 bases, leaving 9 bases between them. The CDR3 DNA sequence: TGTGCCAGCAGTCGGGTAGGTTACAATGAGCAGTTCTTC. Its translation is CASSRVGYNEQFF.

The rearrangement joins TRBV4-1 to TRBJ2-3; TRBD2 aligns across 12 bases. This CDR3 comprises 23 residues. V dropped 2 bases and J dropped 2; count of bases not matched to a gene: 23. Per germline, CDR1 MGHRA and CDR2 YSYEKL. This chain's CDR3 is CASSQPGLKTSGSRGPTTDTQYF. The CDR3 nucleotides are TGCGCCAGCAGCCAACCAGGGTTAAAGACTAGCGGGAGTCGAGGCCCTACCACAGATACGCAGTATTTT.

This clonotype has a count of ten or more. The rearrangement links TRBV7-9 to TRBJ2-1; D is perhaps TRBD1 or TRBD2 (5 bases each). CDR1 and CDR2 (germline): SEHNR, FQNEAQ (reference sequence). CDR3 length equals 16 residues. Trimming took 5 bases from V and 4 from J, leaving 18 bases between them. The CDR3 loop is CASSPPSSGRYNEQFF. The CDR3 bases are TGTGCCAGCAGCCCGCCCTCGTCGGGACGGTACAATGAGCAGTTCTTC.

This chain joins TRBV29-1 and TRBJ2-1; 10 bases are a match to TRBD2. The V segment lost 1 base and the J segment 0 bases; nucleotides outside the gene matches: 0. This CDR3 contains 15 residues. Germline assignment: CDR1 SQVTM and CDR2 ANQGSEA. The CDR3 DNA reads TGCAGCGTTGAAGCTAGCGGGAGCTCCTACAATGAGCAGTTCTTC. This gives the protein CSVEASGSSYNEQFF.